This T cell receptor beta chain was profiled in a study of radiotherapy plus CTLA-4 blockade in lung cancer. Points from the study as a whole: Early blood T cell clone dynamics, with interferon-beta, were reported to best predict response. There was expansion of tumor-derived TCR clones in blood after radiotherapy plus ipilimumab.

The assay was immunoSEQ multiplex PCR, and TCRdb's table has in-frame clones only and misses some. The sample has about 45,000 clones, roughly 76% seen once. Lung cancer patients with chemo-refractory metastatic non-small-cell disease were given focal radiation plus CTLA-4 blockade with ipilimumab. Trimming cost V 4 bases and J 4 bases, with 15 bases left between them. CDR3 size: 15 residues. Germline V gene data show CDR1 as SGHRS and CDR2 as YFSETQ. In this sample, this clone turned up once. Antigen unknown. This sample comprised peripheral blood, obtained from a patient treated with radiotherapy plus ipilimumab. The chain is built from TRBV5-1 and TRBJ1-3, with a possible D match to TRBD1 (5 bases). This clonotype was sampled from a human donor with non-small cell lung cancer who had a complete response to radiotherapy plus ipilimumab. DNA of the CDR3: TGCGCCAGCAGCCTCTGGCAGGGTGGCGGAAACACCATATATTTT. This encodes CASSLWQGGGNTIYF.